Listed below are T cell receptor beta chains from one sample, sequenced in a study. Each CDR3 protein gets one entry after TCRdb re-called the 5' RACE reads with MiXCR. The table lists about 42,000 distinct CDR3 sequences, roughly a fifth of them singletons, with under 5% in the top ten. The sequenced sample consisted of Tregs sorted from blood. The source of these receptors is a female donor with breast cancer. The CDR3 runs from the conserved cysteine through the conserved F or W. The D gene is left open where the match is weak. Clone size, where shown, is once, few, many, or a class for clones that have expanded.

TRBD2	TRBV15	NA	TRBJ2-5	CATSIASGRQETQYF	TGTGCCACCAGCATAGCGAGCGGGAGACAAGAGACCCAGTACTTC
NA	TRBV5-6	NA	TRBJ2-7	CTSSWGDGAYEQYF	TGTACCAGCAGCTGGGGGGACGGAGCCTACGAGCAGTACTTC
NA	TRBV28	NA	TRBJ2-7	CASSYYRSYEQYF	TGTGCCAGCAGCTACTACCGCTCCTACGAGCAGTACTTC
NA	TRBV6-5	NA	TRBJ1-3	CASRLGNTIYF	TGTGCCAGCAGGCTTGGAAACACCATATATTTT
TRBD1	TRBV12-3/TRBV12-4	NA	TRBJ1-3	CASSETGTAILSGNTIYF	TGTGCCAGCAGCGAAACCGGGACAGCGATTCTCTCTGGAAACACCATATATTTT
TRBD1	TRBV5-1	NA	TRBJ2-1	CASSLGQGFFDEQFF	TGCGCCAGCAGCTTGGGACAGGGGTTTTTCGATGAACAGTTCTTC
TRBD2	TRBV4-1	few	TRBJ2-7	CASSHLAGAPSYEQYF	TGCGCCAGCAGCCACCTAGCGGGAGCGCCCTCCTACGAGCAGTACTTC
TRBD1	TRBV27	many	TRBJ2-7	CASRLGTGMAEQYF	TGTGCCAGCAGACTGGGGACAGGGATGGCCGAGCAGTACTTC
TRBD1	TRBV5-1	many	TRBJ1-2	CASTLSGQGVFGYTF	TGCGCCAGCACCCTATCGGGACAGGGAGTTTTTGGCTACACCTTC
NA	TRBV9	many	TRBJ2-5	CASSAAGAETQYF	TGTGCCAGCAGCGCTGCAGGAGCGGAGACCCAGTACTTC
NA	TRBV19	NA	TRBJ2-7	CASSIREESYEQYF	TGTGCCAGTAGTATACGGGAAGAGTCCTACGAGCAGTACTTC
TRBD2	TRBV12-3/TRBV12-4	NA	TRBJ2-5	CASSLPRRLAGLETQYF	TGTGCCAGCAGTCTACCTAGACGACTAGCGGGATTAGAGACCCAGTACTTC
NA	TRBV3-1	NA	TRBJ2-1	CASSQEDGAYTSLFF	TGTGCCAGCAGCCAAGAGGACGGCGCGTACACCTCGCTGTTCTTC
TRBD2	TRBV6-5	few	TRBJ2-1	CASSYSVAGNNEQFF	TGTGCCAGCAGTTACTCGGTAGCGGGTAACAATGAGCAGTTCTTC
TRBD1	TRBV12-3/TRBV12-4	many	TRBJ2-3	CASRLFRGQGAGDTQYF	TGTGCCAGCAGACTCTTTAGAGGACAGGGGGCTGGGGATACGCAGTATTTT
TRBD2	TRBV29-1	NA	TRBJ2-1	CSGVGSGNTAHYNEQFF	TGCAGCGGGGTGGGTAGCGGGAATACGGCACACTACAATGAGCAGTTCTTC
NA	TRBV5-1	many	TRBJ1-1	CASSVAGGSPEAFF	TGCGCCAGCAGCGTCGCTGGCGGTAGTCCTGAAGCTTTCTTT
NA	TRBV6-5	few	TRBJ1-1	CASSYGYPTGRATEAFF	TGTGCCAGCAGTTACGGTTACCCTACCGGGCGGGCCACTGAAGCTTTCTTT
TRBD2	TRBV4-1	NA	TRBJ2-5	CASSQDFGTSGRTQYF	TGCGCCAGCAGCCAAGATTTTGGGACTAGCGGGAGGACCCAGTACTTC
TRBD1	TRBV25-1	many	TRBJ1-1	CASSGQQGTGTEAFF	TGTGCCAGCAGTGGACAACAGGGGACCGGCACTGAAGCTTTCTTT
NA	TRBV27	many	TRBJ1-1	CARGGRTENTEAFF	TGTGCCAGGGGGGGGAGAACCGAGAACACTGAAGCTTTCTTT
TRBD2	TRBV5-5	NA	TRBJ2-7	CASSLTSGRYYEQYF	TGTGCCAGCTCCCTCACTAGCGGGAGATACTACGAGCAGTACTTC
NA	TRBV20-1	many	TRBJ2-5	CSAIRGQETQYF	TGCAGTGCTATCCGCGGCCAAGAGACCCAGTACTTC
NA	TRBV7-3	NA	TRBJ2-3	CASSLDSRDTQYF	TGTGCCAGCAGCTTAGATAGTCGGGATACGCAGTATTTT
TRBD1	TRBV7-9	few	TRBJ2-2	CASSPQGANTGELFF	TGTGCCAGCAGCCCCCAGGGGGCTAACACCGGGGAGCTGTTTTTT
NA	TRBV5-6	NA	TRBJ2-7	CASSSAGLRQYF	TGTGCCAGCAGCTCCGCTGGACTACGCCAGTACTTC
NA	TRBV4-1	many	TRBJ2-7	CASSQVSPGSYEQYF	TGCGCCAGCAGCCAAGTGTCGCCGGGGTCCTACGAGCAGTACTTC
NA	TRBV7-8	medium-sized	TRBJ2-3	CASSSRDTVTDTQYF	TGTGCCAGCAGCTCCCGGGACACAGTCACAGATACGCAGTATTTT